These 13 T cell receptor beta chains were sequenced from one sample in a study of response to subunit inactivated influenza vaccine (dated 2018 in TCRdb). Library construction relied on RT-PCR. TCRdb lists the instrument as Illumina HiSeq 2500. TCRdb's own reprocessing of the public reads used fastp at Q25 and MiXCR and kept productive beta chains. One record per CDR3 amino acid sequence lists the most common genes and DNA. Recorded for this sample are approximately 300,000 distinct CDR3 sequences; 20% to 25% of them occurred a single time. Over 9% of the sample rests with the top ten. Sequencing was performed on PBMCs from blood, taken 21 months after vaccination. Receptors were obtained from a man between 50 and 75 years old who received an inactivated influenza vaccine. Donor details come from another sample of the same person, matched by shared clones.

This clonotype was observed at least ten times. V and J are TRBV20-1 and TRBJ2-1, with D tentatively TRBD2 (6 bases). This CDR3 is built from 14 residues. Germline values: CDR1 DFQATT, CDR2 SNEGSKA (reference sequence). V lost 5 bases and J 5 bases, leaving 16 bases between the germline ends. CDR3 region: CSAYRLERNNEQFF. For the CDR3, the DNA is TGCAGTGCTTACCGACTAGAACGGAACAATGAGCAGTTCTTC.

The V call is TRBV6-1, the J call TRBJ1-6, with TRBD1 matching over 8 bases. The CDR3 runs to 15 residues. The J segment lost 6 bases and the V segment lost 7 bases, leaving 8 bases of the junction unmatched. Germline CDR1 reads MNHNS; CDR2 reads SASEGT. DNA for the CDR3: TGTGCCAGCAAACCTCAGGGGGCTGCTAATTCACCCCTCCACTTT. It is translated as CASKPQGAANSPLHF.

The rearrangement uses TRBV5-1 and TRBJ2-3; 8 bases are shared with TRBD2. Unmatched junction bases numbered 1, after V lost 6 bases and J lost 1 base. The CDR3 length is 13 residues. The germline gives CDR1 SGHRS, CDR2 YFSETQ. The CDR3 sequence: CASTLAGTDTQYF. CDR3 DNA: TGCGCCAGCACACTAGCGGGCACAGATACGCAGTATTTT.

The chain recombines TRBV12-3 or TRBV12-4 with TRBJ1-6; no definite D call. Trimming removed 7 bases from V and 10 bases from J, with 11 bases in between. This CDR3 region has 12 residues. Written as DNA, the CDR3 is TGTGCCAGCATGAGTGGGGAATCACCCCTCCACTTT. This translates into CASMSGESPLHF.

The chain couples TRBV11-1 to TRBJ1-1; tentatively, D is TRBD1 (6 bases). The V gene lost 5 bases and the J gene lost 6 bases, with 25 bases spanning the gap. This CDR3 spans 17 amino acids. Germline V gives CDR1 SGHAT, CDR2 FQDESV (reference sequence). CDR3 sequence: CASSRPHGTRQNAEAFF. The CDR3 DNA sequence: TGTGCCAGCAGCCGACCCCACGGGACAAGGCAAAACGCTGAAGCTTTCTTT.

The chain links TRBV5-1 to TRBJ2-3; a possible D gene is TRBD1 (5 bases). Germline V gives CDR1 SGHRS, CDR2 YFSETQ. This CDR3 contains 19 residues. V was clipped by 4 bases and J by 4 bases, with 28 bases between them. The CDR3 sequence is CASSLSPVRSRGLADTQYF. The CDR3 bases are TGCGCCAGCAGCCTTAGTCCGGTCCGAAGTAGGGGTTTGGCAGATACGCAGTATTTT.

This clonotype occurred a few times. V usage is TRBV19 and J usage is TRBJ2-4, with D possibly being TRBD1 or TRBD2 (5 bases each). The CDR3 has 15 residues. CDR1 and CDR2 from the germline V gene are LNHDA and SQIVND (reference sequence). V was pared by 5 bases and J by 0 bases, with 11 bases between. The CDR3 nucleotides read TGTGCCAGTAGTGATGGGGGAATAGCCAAAAACATTCAGTACTTC. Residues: CASSDGGIAKNIQYF.

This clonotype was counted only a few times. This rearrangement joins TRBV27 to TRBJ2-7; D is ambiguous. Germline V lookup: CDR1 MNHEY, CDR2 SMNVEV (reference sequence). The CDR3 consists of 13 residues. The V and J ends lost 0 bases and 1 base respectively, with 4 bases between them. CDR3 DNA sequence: TGTGCCAGCAGTTTATCAGAATCCTACGAGCAGTACTTC. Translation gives CASSLSESYEQYF.

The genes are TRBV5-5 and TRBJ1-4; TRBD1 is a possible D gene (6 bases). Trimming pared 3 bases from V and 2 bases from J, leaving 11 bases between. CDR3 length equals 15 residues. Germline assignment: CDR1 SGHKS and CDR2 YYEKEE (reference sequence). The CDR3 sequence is CASSSKQGTNEKLFF. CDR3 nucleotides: TGTGCCAGCAGCTCCAAACAGGGCACTAATGAAAAACTGTTTTTT.

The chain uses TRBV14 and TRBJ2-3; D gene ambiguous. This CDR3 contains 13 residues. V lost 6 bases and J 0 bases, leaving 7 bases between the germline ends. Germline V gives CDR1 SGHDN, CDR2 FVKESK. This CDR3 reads CASRLMSTDTQYF. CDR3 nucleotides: TGTGCCAGCAGGCTGATGAGCACAGATACGCAGTATTTT.

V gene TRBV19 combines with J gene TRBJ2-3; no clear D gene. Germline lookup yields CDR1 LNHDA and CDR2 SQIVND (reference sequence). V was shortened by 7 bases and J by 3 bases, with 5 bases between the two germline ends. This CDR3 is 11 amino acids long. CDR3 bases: TGTGCCAGTACACAAACAGATACGCAGTATTTT. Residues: CASTQTDTQYF.

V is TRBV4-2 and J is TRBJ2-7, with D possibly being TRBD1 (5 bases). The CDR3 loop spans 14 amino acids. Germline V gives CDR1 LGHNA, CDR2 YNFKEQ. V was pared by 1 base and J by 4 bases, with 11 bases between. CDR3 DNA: TGTGCCAGCAGCCAAGGCCAGGGTTTATACGAGCAGTACTTC. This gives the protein CASSQGQGLYEQYF.

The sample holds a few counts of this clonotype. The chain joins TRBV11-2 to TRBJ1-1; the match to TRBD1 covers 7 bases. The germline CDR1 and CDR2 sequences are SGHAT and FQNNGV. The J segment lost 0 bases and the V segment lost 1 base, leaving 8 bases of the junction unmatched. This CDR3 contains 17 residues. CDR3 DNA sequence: TGTGCCAGCAGCTTAGGATTTCCCACAGGGGTGAACACTGAAGCTTTCTTT. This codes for CASSLGFPTGVNTEAFF.